The next 26 T cell receptor beta chains were all read from a single sample in a study of identifying expanded T cells in peripheral blood. Profiling relied on immunoSEQ multiplex PCR, and the TCRdb table lists in-frame clones only, not all of them. The table records tens of thousands of clones, 88% of them present only once. Input material: blood. Source of these receptors: a person aged 18-70 years in good health.

The chain couples TRBV18 to TRBJ1-1; 7 nucleotides line up with TRBD1. The CDR3 runs 13 residues. The J segment lost 6 bases and the V segment lost 1 base, leaving 2 bases of the junction unmatched. CDR1 and CDR2 (germline): KGHSH, LQKENI. The CDR3 here is CASSPQDRSEAFF. In nucleotides, the CDR3 is TGTGCCAGCTCACCACAGGACAGGTCTGAAGCTTTCTTT. Drawing the rest from reference TRBV18 and TRBJ1-1, the complete variable domain is NAGVMQNPRHLVRRRGQEARLRCSPMKGHSHVYWYRQLPEEGLKFMVYLQKENIIDESGMPKERFSAEFPKEGPSILRIQQVVRGDSAAYFCASSPQDRSEAFFGQGTRLTVV.

This sequence joins TRBV10-3 and TRBJ1-5; possibly TRBD1 for D (5 bases). Germline V gene sequence: CDR1 ENHRY, CDR2 SYGVKD. The V gene lost 4 bases and the J gene lost 5 bases, with 12 bases spanning the gap. This CDR3 region has 14 residues. The CDR3: CAISGAGGDQPQHF. The DNA of the CDR3 is TGTGCCATCAGTGGGGCGGGGGGTGATCAGCCCCAGCATTTT.

The V gene is TRBV6-5, the J gene TRBJ1-2; 7 bases agree with TRBD1. V shed 6 bases and J 8 bases; nucleotides not matched to a gene: 6. The CDR3 contains 12 residues. Germline CDR1 MNHEY, CDR2 SVGAGI. Here the CDR3 reads CASRNRGGGYTF. As DNA, the CDR3 is TGTGCCAGCAGGAACAGGGGCGGAGGCTACACCTTC.

The V call is TRBV21-1, the J call TRBJ1-5. TRBV21-1 represents a pseudogene. The CDR3 consists of 21 residues. CDR3 DNA: TGTGCCAGCAGCAAACGTAACATACAGATTTCAAGGGATTATAGCAATCAGCCCCAGCATTTT. Translation gives CASSKRNIQISRDYSNQPQHF.

The J gene is TRBJ2-2, the V gene TRBV18; 14 nucleotides line up with TRBD2. Germline lookup yields CDR1 KGHSH and CDR2 LQKENI. V lost 3 bases and J lost 5; bases outside the gene matches: 5. The CDR3 loop spans 17 amino acids. CDR3 in DNA: TGTGCCAGCTCACCCCCCGGGACTAGCGGGGGAACCGGGGAGCTGTTTTTT. Translating gives CASSPPGTSGGTGELFF.

J is TRBJ1-1 and V is TRBV27; D is possibly TRBD1 (6 bases). The CDR3 sequence is 18 residues long. Trimming stripped 1 base from V and 4 bases from J, with 22 bases between. Germline V lookup: CDR1 MNHEY, CDR2 SMNVEV (reference sequence). The CDR3 nucleotides are TGTGCCAGCAGTTTATTGGGGGGCTCCCTGGGTTATGGCACTGAAGCTTTCTTT. It codes for CASSLLGGSLGYGTEAFF.

This chain links TRBV6-1 with TRBJ1-1, with 9 bases that match TRBD1. Germline V gene data show CDR1 as MNHNS and CDR2 as SASEGT. Trimming removed 6 bases from V and 4 bases from J; junction bases left unmatched: 3. CDR3 size: 13 residues. CDR3 DNA: TGTGCCAGCAGGACAGGGGGTAGCACTGAAGCTTTCTTT. Residues: CASRTGGSTEAFF.

The chain links TRBV27 to TRBJ1-4; D uncertain. This CDR3 has 15 residues. Trimming took 7 bases from V and 0 from J, leaving 12 bases between them. The germline gives CDR1 MNHEY, CDR2 SMNVEV (reference sequence). DNA for the CDR3: TGTGCCAGCAAAAGCGGGATTTCAACTAATGAAAAACTGTTTTTT. Its protein product is CASKSGISTNEKLFF.

The chain couples TRBV25-1 to TRBJ1-4, with D possibly matching TRBD1 (5 bases). The CDR3 length is 16 residues. Germline CDR1 is MGHDK and CDR2 is SYGVNS. V was shortened by 3 bases and J by 0 bases, with 11 bases between the two germline ends. The CDR3 region has the DNA TGTGCCAGCAGTGATCCACGACAGTCAACTAATGAAAAACTGTTTTTT. Translating gives CASSDPRQSTNEKLFF. The whole variable domain, remainder taken from reference TRBV25-1 and TRBJ1-4, is EADIYQTPRYLVIGTGKKITLECSQTMGHDKMYWYQQDPGMELHLIHYSYGVNSTEKGDLSSESTVSRIRTEHFPLTLESARPSHTSQYLCASSDPRQSTNEKLFFGSGTQLSVL.

This clone was seen a handful of times. This chain connects TRBV2 to TRBJ1-5; no firm D call. The CDR3 consists of 14 residues. V lost 6 bases to trimming and J lost 0 bases, with 9 bases between them. Germline-derived CDR1 and CDR2 are SNHLY and FYNNEI. The CDR3 here is CASRADSSNQPQHF. For the CDR3, the DNA is TGTGCCAGCAGAGCCGACTCTAGCAATCAGCCCCAGCATTTT.

This clone was seen just once. This chain links TRBV6-5 with TRBJ1-4; tentative D call: TRBD1 (5 bases). The CDR3 totals 14 residues. Germline assignment: CDR1 MNHEY and CDR2 SVGAGI. With 6 bases removed from V and 7 bases from J, the gap between germline ends came to 15 bases. This chain's CDR3 is CASSRGTSSEKLFF. In DNA form, the CDR3 reads TGTGCCAGCAGCCGGGGGACCAGCTCTGAAAAACTGTTTTTT.

CDR3 residues: CASSDGRGAQYF. In nucleotides, the CDR3 is TGTGCCAGCAGCGACGGGCGCGGGGCGCAGTATTTT. V and J are TRBV9 and TRBJ2-3; a possible D gene is TRBD2 (6 bases). The V gene's germline CDR1 is SGDLS and CDR2 YYNGEE. The CDR3 is 12 residues long. V gave up 3 bases and J gave up 10 bases, with 12 bases separating them.

The chain recombines TRBV6-1 with TRBJ2-1; the match to TRBD2 covers 9 bases. The CDR3 is 17 residues long. From germline, CDR1 is MNHNS and CDR2 SASEGT. The V gene end was trimmed by 2 bases and the J gene end by 5 bases; junction bases not matched to a gene: 10. CDR3 coding DNA: TGTGCCAGCAGTGAAAGTGCGATTCGACTAGCGGACAATGAGCAGTTCTTC. Its protein product is CASSESAIRLADNEQFF.

In DNA, the CDR3 is TGTGCCAGCAGTGAAGATGGTTCATTTCAGCCCCAGCATTTT. Encoded protein: CASSEDGSFQPQHF. This chain links TRBV2 with TRBJ1-5, with unresolved D. The length of the CDR3 is 14 residues. Germline V gene lookup returns CDR1 SNHLY and CDR2 FYNNEI. V lost 1 base, J lost 6 bases, and 10 bases lay in between.

The genes are TRBV6-1 and TRBJ2-5; TRBD2 matches 7 bases. The germline CDR1 and CDR2 sequences are MNHNS and SASEGT. With V trimmed by 0 bases and J by 2 bases, 3 bases remained unmatched. The CDR3 is 15 amino acids. The CDR3 reads CASSEAELAQETQYF. The CDR3 DNA sequence: TGTGCCAGCAGTGAAGCGGAACTAGCGCAAGAGACCCAGTACTTC.

The V and J genes are TRBV2 and TRBJ1-2; D is perhaps TRBD1 (6 bases). The CDR3 is made up of 12 amino acids. V lost 3 bases, J lost 8 bases, and 10 bases lay in between. The germline V gene has CDR1 SNHLY and CDR2 FYNNEI. CDR3 in DNA: TGTGCCAGCAGTGACAGGGGCATGGGCTACACCTTC. Translated: CASSDRGMGYTF.

This chain connects TRBV19 to TRBJ2-3; the match to TRBD2 covers 8 bases. This CDR3 has 14 residues. Germline loops: CDR1 LNHDA, CDR2 SQIVND (reference sequence). V shed 2 bases and J 5 bases; nucleotides not matched to a gene: 3. The CDR3 reads CASSILAGRDTQYF. In nucleotides, the CDR3 is TGTGCCAGTAGTATATTAGCGGGAAGAGATACGCAGTATTTT.

J is TRBJ2-3 and V is TRBV25-1, with 9 bases lining up with TRBD1. The CDR3 extends over 16 amino acids. The J segment lost 6 bases and the V segment lost 4 bases, leaving 11 bases of the junction unmatched. Germline lookup yields CDR1 MGHDK and CDR2 SYGVNS. Here the CDR3 reads CASSVTGTGIADTQYF. In DNA, the CDR3 is TGTGCCAGCAGTGTAACCGGGACAGGGATTGCGGATACGCAGTATTTT.

This clone has more than one count but fewer than ten. V gene TRBV9 combines with J gene TRBJ1-2, with D unresolved. Germline loops: CDR1 SGDLS, CDR2 YYNGEE. V lost 3 bases and J lost 3, with 9 bases in between. This CDR3 is 13 amino acids long. The CDR3 nucleotides read TGTGCCAGCAGCGCGAGAGCAGACTATGGCTACACCTTC. Encoded protein: CASSARADYGYTF.

V usage is TRBV6-6 and J usage is TRBJ2-1; 9 bases map to TRBD2. V was pared by 10 bases and J by 5 bases, with 12 bases of the junction left unmatched. Germline V gives CDR1 MNHNY, CDR2 SVGAGI (reference sequence). The CDR3 is made up of 15 amino acids. CDR3 coding DNA: TGTGCCACTGGGTCACTAGCGGGCGTCGACAATGAGCAGTTCTTC. Protein product: CATGSLAGVDNEQFF.

This chain joins TRBV13 and TRBJ2-3, with 9 bases fitting TRBD2. CDR3 length: 18 residues. Germline V gives CDR1 PRHDT, CDR2 FYEKMQ (reference sequence). Trimming cost V 1 base and J 0 bases; bases outside gene matches: 8. CDR3 residues: CASSLESGGPTSTDTQYF. The CDR3 region has the DNA TGTGCCAGCAGCTTAGAAAGCGGGGGGCCGACTAGCACAGATACGCAGTATTTT.

The chain combines TRBV6-5 with TRBJ2-1; 8 positions match TRBD2. Trimming took 2 bases from V and 5 from J; bases not matched to a gene: 2. CDR1 and CDR2 (germline): MNHEY, SVGAGI. CDR3 length: 14 amino acids. CDR3 in amino acids: CASSYGTSNNEQFF. The CDR3 DNA reads TGTGCCAGCAGTTACGGGACTAGTAACAATGAGCAGTTCTTC.

The rearrangement links TRBV19 to TRBJ2-3; TRBD1 matches at 8 bases. V lost 3 bases and J lost 9; bases outside the gene matches: 11. CDR1 and CDR2 from the germline V gene are LNHDA and SQIVND (reference sequence). This CDR3 contains 15 residues. The CDR3 protein is CASSIGGTGSSTQYF. The CDR3 coding sequence is TGTGCCAGTAGTATTGGGGGGACAGGAAGTTCAACGCAGTATTTT.

The chain employs TRBV6-1 and TRBJ2-7; TRBD1 agrees at 9 bases. CDR1 MNHNS and CDR2 SASEGT come from the germline V gene. V lost 5 bases to trimming and J lost 0 bases; unmatched junction nucleotides: 2. The CDR3 spans 14 residues. This CDR3 reads CASSTGGSSYEQYF. CDR3 bases: TGTGCCAGCAGTACAGGGGGCAGCTCCTACGAGCAGTACTTC.

The genes are TRBV5-6 and TRBJ1-2; D possibly corresponds to TRBD1 (5 bases). The germline V and J ends were trimmed by 5 bases and 4 bases, with 12 bases remaining between them. Germline V gene lookup returns CDR1 SGHDT and CDR2 YYEEEE. The length of the CDR3 is 13 residues. DNA of the CDR3: TGTGCCAGCAGTTCTGACAGCTTCTATGGCTACACCTTC. It yields the protein CASSSDSFYGYTF.

The rearrangement uses TRBV4-1 and TRBJ1-5; no clear D gene. Trimming removed 2 bases at V and 7 bases at J, with 15 bases between. The V gene's germline CDR1 is MGHRA and CDR2 YSYEKL. The CDR3 runs to 15 residues. The chain's CDR3 is CASSQTPQVPQPQHF. DNA for the CDR3: TGCGCCAGCAGCCAAACCCCCCAGGTACCCCAGCCCCAGCATTTT.